The sequence of this TCR beta chain was determined in a study of cytomegalovirus exposure and HLA in healthy donors. The overall study: Drawn from HLA-typed donors, approximately 86 million unique TCRs were held in an early data release.

Although they were nominally healthy when sampled, donors likely had unrecorded immune exposures. Vbeta (60) and Jbeta (13) primers were used in the PCR. Generated by immunoSEQ multiplex PCR, the TCRdb table keeps only in-frame clones and is missing some. The sample shows some 140,000 clones, more than 60% of them seen only once. Study-wide results and limits: TCR beta sequences reportedly predicted the HLA-A and HLA-B alleles of most subjects accurately.

In regard to this clone: Its antigen is unknown.

The sequence was obtained from a woman between 40 and 50 years old in good health and CMV-seronegative. Source material: PBMCs.

CDR3 amino acids: CASSPGGTGDGYTF. Written as DNA, the CDR3 is TGTGCCAGCAGCCCCGGAGGGACAGGGGATGGCTACACCTTC. The rearrangement uses TRBV7-9 and TRBJ1-2; TRBD1 matches 10 bases. The ends lost 5 bases at V and 6 bases at J; junction bases unmatched: 6. Germline loops: CDR1 SEHNR, CDR2 FQNEAQ (reference sequence). The CDR3 is 14 residues long.